This TCR beta chain is drawn from a study of blood T cell repertoires in COVID-19 (dated by TCRdb to the early 2020s). In terms of the full investigation: The collaborator samples originated in the United States, Italy and Spain and spanned the acute and convalescent phases of COVID-19. The samples were drawn from two sources: the first 160 participants of the ongoing ImmuneRACE study, and over 1,000 subjects contributed by 6 global collaborators. The material from the prospective study consisted of cDNA or gDNA derived from T cells, B-cell-depleted T cells, or PBMCs. The repertoires were released in a freely available public database meant as a resource for research on the immune response to SARS-CoV-2. Where HLA class I and class II types were available, the types were taken from metadata supplied by the sample provider, not from assay-based typing. The sample metadata nearly always contained a de-identified subject ID, COVID-19 status, age in years and sex. The dataset comprised deeply sampled blood TCRbeta repertoires from subjects exposed to, actively infected with, or recovered from COVID-19. General findings and caveats noted by the study authors: The amount of clinical and demographic metadata varied by source and participant and was provided uncurated.

On this clone: What this receptor recognizes is not known. There are no base qualities to consult, and no much larger clone falls within one base.

The collaborating institutions used their own protocols to collect whole blood in K2EDTA tubes. For TCRbeta analysis, collaborators shipped samples as frozen whole blood, isolated PBMCs, or DNA extracted from either of those sample types. Per the germline V gene, MDHEN is the CDR1 and SYDVKM is the CDR2. V loses 3 bases of germline sequence and J loses 5 bases, and the interval between the two ends is 10 bases. Counted from cysteine to phenylalanine, this CDR3 has 13 amino acids. Only CDR3 DNA remains: 39 bases, in frame from the first base. TCRbeta CDR3 regions were amplified from genomic DNA by means of the immunoSEQ Assay, a bias-controlled multiplex PCR. The source study handled its data this way. Nucleated cell counts per sample were estimated from amplification of reference gene primers within the assay. To quantify the absolute abundance of each unique TCRbeta CDR3 rearrangement, sequence reads were collapsed and filtered. For each sample, productive Simpson clonality was calculated by taking the square root of Simpson's diversity index across productive rearrangements. TCRdb re-hosts the immuneACCESS table, in-frame sequences only. Its copies lack some clones; in the studies checked, an unresolved V gene accounts for under half of them, and the cause for the rest is not known. The V and J calls and clone size come from that table; D and trimming were worked out from the DNA. The sample has roughly 100,000 clones on record, 85% of them singletons. The leading ten clones occupy about 3.9% of the sample.

The TCR comes from a man aged 45-65 years with acute or convalescent COVID-19. The V and J genes are TRBV28 and TRBJ2-5; perhaps TRBD2 is the D gene, with 6 bases matching. The specimen sequenced was peripheral blood. This receptor carries the CDR3 CASSLGLTETQYF. The nucleotide sequence reads TGTGCCAGCAGTTTGGGACTCACGGAGACCCAGTACTTC.